This T cell receptor beta chain came from a study of T cell repertoires in cytomegalovirus infection. Study as a whole: Public TCR beta signatures were indicative of both CMV infection and a matching HLA type.

This clonotype has just a few counts. Germline V gene lookup returns CDR1 SNHLY and CDR2 FYNNEI. V shed 4 bases and J 3 bases; nucleotides not matched to a gene: 0. The CDR3 sequence is 12 residues long. TCRdb reprocessed the reads with MiXCR, giving one entry per CDR3 protein. The sample has some 600,000 distinct CDR3 sequences, approximately 24% seen once. The clonotype comes from a human donor in good health (CMV status not recorded). Some clones in this sample may be carry-over from other donors' samples. Sequenced input: CD8+ T cells from PBMCs. The J gene is TRBJ2-7, the V gene TRBV2; TRBD2 agrees at 7 bases. This CDR3 reads CASSGTSYEQYF. The DNA of the CDR3 is TGTGCCAGCAGTGGGACTAGCTACGAGCAGTACTTC.